This entry concerns a single TCR beta chain. In the original workflow: Estimates of nucleated cell counts were drawn from the amplification of reference gene primers. Repertoires were generated with immunoSEQ multiplex PCR, while TCRdb's copy carries only in-frame clones and drops some. V and J calls and clone size are copied from that table; D and trimming were computed from the DNA. The data show about 190,000 clones, roughly nine tenths seen once. This sample was included in a study of blood T cell repertoires in COVID-19. As for the study in general: Both acute and convalescent COVID-19 samples were obtained from the United States, Italy and Spain.

There are 15 residues in the CDR3. Germline CDR1 SGHRS, CDR2 YFSETQ. With V trimmed by 2 bases and J by 4 bases, 8 bases remained unmatched. Sequenced: peripheral blood. The source is a man aged 65 to 79 with active or convalescent COVID-19. The chain couples TRBV5-1 to TRBJ2-5; 7 nucleotides line up with TRBD2. The chain's CDR3 is CASSFYRTGGETQYF. Here the CDR3 DNA reads TGCGCCAGCAGCTTTTACCGGACGGGGGGAGAGACCCAGTACTTC.